This T cell receptor (beta chain) originates from a study of blood T cell repertoires in COVID-19. Study in general: The study drew acute and convalescent COVID-19 samples from the United States, Italy and Spain.

The germline gives CDR1 SGHNT, CDR2 YYREEE (reference sequence). CDR3 size: 17 residues. V shed 0 bases and J 2 bases; nucleotides not matched to a gene: 7. Per the original data handling: How many nucleated cells were present was estimated from reference gene primer amplification. Sequencing was performed with immunoSEQ multiplex PCR; in TCRdb, only in-frame clones are kept and a portion is missing. That table gives V, J and clone size, and the DNA gave D and trimming. The table records approximately 350,000 clones, 75% to 90% of them present only once. The chain uses TRBV5-4 and TRBJ2-7, with TRBD2 matching over 11 bases. The sample was peripheral blood. The receptor was isolated from a woman aged 60 to 75 with COVID-19, enrolled during active disease. DNA for the CDR3: TGTGCCAGCAGCTTGGAGGGTCTAGCGGGGGGAGCCTACGAGCAGTACTTC. Amino acids: CASSLEGLAGGAYEQYF. Full variable domain (remainder filled in from reference TRBV5-4 and TRBJ2-7): ETGVTQSPTHLIKTRGQQVTLRCSSQSGHNTVSWYQQALGQGPQFIFQYYREEENGRGNFPPRFSGLQFPNYSSELNVNALELDDSALYLCASSLEGLAGGAYEQYFGPGTRLTVT.